This TCR beta chain is from a study of blood T cell repertoires in COVID-19. V lost 4 bases, J lost 4 bases, and 5 bases stayed unmatched. Germline values: CDR1 SGHRS, CDR2 YFSETQ. There are 14 residues in the CDR3. In the authors' methods: Counts of nucleated cells, estimated from reference gene primer amplification, were obtained. Some clones are missing from TCRdb's copy, which holds only in-frame ones; the method was immunoSEQ multiplex PCR. V, J and clone size were drawn from that table, and D and trimming were deduced from the DNA. The sample has fewer than 30,000 clones; approximately 85% are singletons.

The sequence was obtained from a human donor in a cohort sampled during active COVID-19. The specimen sequenced was peripheral blood. The rearrangement joins TRBV5-1 to TRBJ1-2; 9 bases match TRBD1. CDR3: CASSMGQGSYGYTF. The CDR3 coding sequence is TGCGCCAGCAGCATGGGACAGGGAAGCTATGGCTACACCTTC.